This is a list of T cell receptor beta chains from one sample in a study of blood T cell repertoires in COVID-19. Some clones are missing from TCRdb's copy, which holds only in-frame ones; the method was immunoSEQ multiplex PCR. This sample yields roughly 190,000 clones, of which around 94% are seen a single time; approximately 0.69% belongs to the top ten. Sequences were obtained from peripheral blood. These receptor sequences come from a man aged 30 to 39 with COVID-19, enrolled during active disease. CDR3s include the opening cysteine and the closing phenylalanine or tryptophan. The D gene is left open where the match is weak. Rows give clone size only sometimes, using once, few, many, or a class for an expanded clone.

NA	NA	TRBJ1-5	TRBV4-1	TGCGCCAGCAGCCAAGACAGGGAGGGTCAGCCCCAGCATTTT	CASSQDREGQPQHF
TRBD2	NA	TRBJ2-2	TRBV5-5	TGTGCCAGCAGCTTACGGGGGGAGATCACCGGGGAGCTGTTTTTT	CASSLRGEITGELFF
NA	NA	TRBJ1-2	TRBV5-1	TGCGCCAGCAGCCCGCGAGCGGATAACCCCTATGGCTACACCTTC	CASSPRADNPYGYTF
TRBD1	few	TRBJ1-2	TRBV19	TGTGCCAGTACCCAACAGGGGGCGTGGGGCTACACCTTC	CASTQQGAWGYTF
NA	NA	TRBJ2-5	TRBV27	TGTGCCAGCAGTATCAGTTACCAAGAGACCCAGTACTTC	CASSISYQETQYF
TRBD2	NA	TRBJ2-1	TRBV9	TGTGCCAGCAGCGTAGGAAGTAGCGGGGCAAACAATGAGCAGTTCTTC	CASSVGSSGANNEQFF
TRBD2	NA	TRBJ2-5	TRBV7-3	TGTGCCAGCAGCCCTATAGCGGGGGACCAAGAGACCCAGTACTTC	CASSPIAGDQETQYF
NA	NA	TRBJ1-2	TRBV6-5	TGTGCCAGCAGGCAGACCGGGGGGGTTAGTGGCTACACCTTC	CASRQTGGVSGYTF
TRBD1	NA	TRBJ2-5	TRBV5-1	TGCGCCAGCAGCCAAGGACAGGGTCGGGTGGAGACCCAGTACTTC	CASSQGQGRVETQYF
TRBD1	NA	TRBJ1-2	TRBV16	TGTGCCAGCAGCCAAATCGTGGAGGGGGCTACTAACTATGGCTACACCTTC	CASSQIVEGATNYGYTF
TRBD1	NA	TRBJ1-2	TRBV2	TGTGCCAGCAGCCCGGGACAGGGTATAGGTGGCTACACCTTC	CASSPGQGIGGYTF
TRBD2	few	TRBJ2-1	TRBV10-2	TGCGCCAGCAGTGAGTCGGCGGGGGGTAGCTACAATGAGCAGTTCTTC	CASSESAGGSYNEQFF
NA	NA	TRBJ1-6	TRBV27	TGTGCCAGCACCTCAGGGTTCTATAATTCACCCCTCCACTTT	CASTSGFYNSPLHF
TRBD1	NA	TRBJ2-2	TRBV19	TGTGCCAGTAGTATCAGGGGGCGAGGCACCGGGGAGCTGTTTTTT	CASSIRGRGTGELFF
NA	NA	TRBJ1-1	TRBV30	TGTGCCTGGAGTCTCCAGGGGACAAATATGAACACTGAAGCTTTCTTT	CAWSLQGTNMNTEAFF
NA	NA	TRBJ2-7	TRBV28	TGTGCCAGCAGTTTGTACAGGAGCTCCTACGAGCAGTACTTC	CASSLYRSSYEQYF
NA	NA	TRBJ1-3	TRBV12-3/TRBV12-4	TGTGCCAGCGCCAGGCCGGGGACCATATATTTT	CASARPGTIYF
TRBD1	NA	TRBJ1-3	TRBV6-5	TGTGCCAGCAGCTTCGGACAGGGGAGAGGAAACACCATATATTTT	CASSFGQGRGNTIYF
TRBD2	NA	TRBJ2-1	TRBV27	TGTGCCAGCAGTTCCGGGACTAGCGGGGACAATGAGCAGTTCTTC	CASSSGTSGDNEQFF
NA	NA	TRBJ1-4	TRBV19	TGTGCCAGTAGTGCCTATCTGCGAACTAATGAAAAACTGTTTTTT	CASSAYLRTNEKLFF
TRBD1	NA	TRBJ1-3	TRBV6-5	TGTGCCAGCAGTTACTCCCGACAGGGGGTCGGAAACACCATATATTTT	CASSYSRQGVGNTIYF
TRBD1	NA	TRBJ2-3	TRBV18	TGTGCCAGCTCACCAGGACAGGGGGCTTCAGATACGCAGTATTTT	CASSPGQGASDTQYF
TRBD1	once	TRBJ1-6	TRBV30	TGTGCCTGGACACAGGGGGCTGTTAATTCACCCCTCCACTTT	CAWTQGAVNSPLHF
TRBD1	NA	TRBJ1-4	TRBV10-1	TGCGCCAGCAGCGACCACAGGGGAACTAATGAAAAACTGTTTTTT	CASSDHRGTNEKLFF
TRBD2	NA	TRBJ2-3	TRBV28	TGTGCCAGCAGTTCACAGGGACTAGCAGATACGCAGTATTTT	CASSSQGLADTQYF
NA	NA	TRBJ1-1	TRBV6-5	TGTGCCAGCAGTTACTCGTACGGGGATAACACTGAAGCTTTCTTT	CASSYSYGDNTEAFF
NA	NA	TRBJ1-2	TRBV4-1	TGCGCCAGCAGCCAAGAGGTCGGGGGTAACTATGGCTACACCTTC	CASSQEVGGNYGYTF
NA	NA	TRBJ1-5	TRBV19	TGTGCCAGTAGTATAGATACCGGGGGGTGGCAGCCCCAGCATTTT	CASSIDTGGWQPQHF
NA	NA	TRBJ2-7	TRBV11-2	TGTGCCAGCAGCCCAACCCGGACAGAACGCTACGAGCAGTACTTC	CASSPTRTERYEQYF
NA	once	TRBJ1-4	TRBV2	TGTGCCAGCAGTGCCCAGGGCCCAACTAATGAAAAACTGTTTTTT	CASSAQGPTNEKLFF
NA	NA	TRBJ2-3	TRBV21-1	TGTACCACTAGCGCAACCAGCACAGATACGCAGTATTTT	CTTSATSTDTQYF
NA	NA	TRBJ1-2	TRBV14	TGTGCCAGCAGCCACCTTTCCGACTATGGCTACACCTTC	CASSHLSDYGYTF
NA	NA	TRBJ2-4	TRBV3-1/TRBV3-2	TGTGCCAGCAGCATGGGGAGGAGTCCGGGGAGGTACTTC	CASSMGRSPGRYF
TRBD2	NA	TRBJ2-1	TRBV25-1	TGTGCCAGCAGTGATAGCGGGGGCGTTTTCTTC	CASSDSGGVFF
NA	NA	TRBJ2-2	TRBV6-4	TGTGCCAGCAGCCCCGGACTGGAGGTCACCGGGGAGCTGTTTTTT	CASSPGLEVTGELFF
TRBD1	NA	TRBJ2-2	TRBV5-1	TGCGCCAGCAGCAGGGACAGGACCACCGGGGAGCTGTTTTTT	CASSRDRTTGELFF
TRBD2	NA	TRBJ2-5	TRBV7-2	TGTGCCAGCAGCTTTAAGGTAGCGGGGGGAGAGACCCAGTACTTC	CASSFKVAGGETQYF
NA	once	TRBJ1-2	TRBV4-1	TGCGCCAGCAGCCTCCTGTCGGGGGGCGATGGCTACACCTTC	CASSLLSGGDGYTF
NA	NA	TRBJ1-4	TRBV27	TGTGCCAGCAGTTTATCCCGGGGGAACGAGGAAAAACTGTTTTTT	CASSLSRGNEEKLFF
TRBD1	NA	TRBJ1-1	TRBV7-2	TGTGCCAGCAGCCCCCGGGACAGGGGCCCCACTGAAGCTTTCTTT	CASSPRDRGPTEAFF
TRBD2	NA	TRBJ2-6	TRBV28	TGTGCCAGCAGGTTACAACGGAAACTAGCGGGGCCCTACTCTGGGGCCAACGTCCTGACTTTC	CASRLQRKLAGPYSGANVLTF
NA	NA	TRBJ1-3	TRBV19	TGTGCCAGTAGTTGGGCAGGGAACGGAAACACCATATATTTT	CASSWAGNGNTIYF
NA	NA	TRBJ2-1	TRBV12-1	TGTGCCAGCAGCTGCCACCCGGACAGTTTCGGCGATGAGCAGTTCTTC	CASSCHPDSFGDEQFF
NA	NA	TRBJ2-7	TRBV16	TGTGCCAGCAGCCAATCTAAAGTCGGCGGCTCTTACGAGCAGTACTTC	CASSQSKVGGSYEQYF
TRBD1	NA	TRBJ1-1	TRBV5-4	TGTGCCAGCAGCTTGGCCAGGGGGTTGGCTGAAGCTTTCTTT	CASSLARGLAEAFF
NA	NA	TRBJ1-1	TRBV30	TGTGCCTGGAGTGGCCTTGCGGGGGCTGGAAACACTGAAGCTTTCTTT	CAWSGLAGAGNTEAFF
TRBD1	NA	TRBJ2-7	TRBV19	TGTGCCAGTAGCAGATACCGGGACAGAGACTACGAGCAGTACTTC	CASSRYRDRDYEQYF
NA	NA	TRBJ1-2	TRBV7-9	TGTGCCAGCAGCTTCTCCTTGCCAGGGGATGGCTATGGCTACACCTTC	CASSFSLPGDGYGYTF
TRBD1	NA	TRBJ2-2	TRBV12-3/TRBV12-4	TGTGCCAGCAGTTCAGGGACAGGTCCTAGGGTTTTT	CASSSGTGPRVF
TRBD1	NA	TRBJ1-4	TRBV19	TGTGCCAGTAGTCTCGACAGGGGGCTAGACGAAAAACTGTTTTTT	CASSLDRGLDEKLFF